What follows is one T cell receptor beta chain and its context. Profiled with immunoSEQ multiplex PCR; TCRdb holds only in-frame clones, not every one. The table lists fewer than 300,000 clones, approximately 89% of them singletons. CDR1 MDHEN and CDR2 SYDVKM come from the germline V gene. V lost 5 bases to trimming and J lost 1 base, with 15 bases between them. The CDR3 is 15 amino acids. This sample is drawn from a study of blood T cell repertoires in COVID-19. Study context: PBMCs, B-cell-depleted T cells, or T cells provided the cDNA or gDNA that made up the material.

This TCR came from a woman between 45 and 60 years old with acute or convalescent COVID-19. V gene TRBV28 combines with J gene TRBJ2-7, with a possible D match to TRBD2 (5 bases). Sequenced material: peripheral blood. CDR3: CASSLSGVGSYEQYF. CDR3 in DNA: TGTGCCAGCAGTCTAAGCGGAGTGGGGTCCTACGAGCAGTACTTC.